This entry features one T cell receptor beta chain sequence. The sample is drawn from a study of blood T cell repertoires in COVID-19. Background on the study: Acute-phase and convalescent COVID-19 samples originated in the United States, Italy and Spain. The analysed material was cDNA or gDNA that came from T cells, B-cell-depleted T cells, or PBMCs.

As originally analysed: It was from reference gene primer amplification that nucleated cell counts were estimated. Libraries were prepared by immunoSEQ multiplex PCR; TCRdb keeps only in-frame clonotypes and omits some of them. The V and J calls and clone size come from that table; D and trimming were worked out from the DNA. Among around 200,000 clones listed, around 85% were seen once. Sequencing was performed on peripheral blood. This TCR was recovered from a human donor with active or convalescent COVID-19. The donor label of this sample is uncertain.

As DNA, the CDR3 is TGTGCCAGCAGCTTGGGACAGGGGGCCGGTGGCTACACCTTC. This encodes CASSLGQGAGGYTF. The chain has TRBV7-2 and TRBJ1-2, with 12 bases identical to TRBD1. The CDR3 totals 14 residues. V dropped 3 bases and J dropped 7; count of bases not matched to a gene: 3. CDR1 is SGHTA and CDR2 is FQGNSA in the germline V gene.